This passage covers 16 T cell receptor beta chains from one sample sequenced in a study of T cell responses to AZD1222 COVID-19 vaccine (dated by TCRdb to the early 2020s). Library prep was done by the immunoSEQ multiplex PCR assay. TCRdb holds this immuneACCESS table with in-frame rearrangements only. Some clones are missing; in checked studies, unresolved V genes explain under half, and the rest has no known cause. The sample data list 130,000 to 150,000 clones, and approximately 92% of these were observed just once. Roughly 1.5% of the sample rests with the top ten. This sample's time point label indicates: baseline before first vaccination. Sequenced here: peripheral blood, sampled on day 0 of AZD1222 vaccination. These receptors came from an adult in good health.

DNA of the CDR3: TGTGCCAGCAGTCGCGACAGGGCCTCCTACGAGCAGTACTTC. Protein product: CASSRDRASYEQYF. The V gene is TRBV27, the J gene TRBJ2-7; 7 bases align to TRBD1. The V segment lost 5 bases and the J segment 0 bases; nucleotides outside the gene matches: 4. Germline V gives CDR1 MNHEY, CDR2 SMNVEV (reference sequence). The CDR3 has 14 amino acids.

The gene calls are TRBV5-1 and TRBJ1-1; tentatively, D is TRBD1 (6 bases). Germline lookup yields CDR1 SGHRS and CDR2 YFSETQ. This CDR3 is 15 amino acids long. V was shortened by 6 bases and J by 5 bases, with 20 bases between the two germline ends. CDR3: CASKETPDRETEAFF. Here the CDR3 DNA reads TGCGCCAGCAAGGAGACCCCGGACAGAGAAACTGAAGCTTTCTTT.

The chain links TRBV5-4 to TRBJ1-1; D not resolved. The CDR3 totals 16 residues. Germline V gene sequence: CDR1 SGHNT, CDR2 YYREEE (reference sequence). V dropped 0 bases and J dropped 1 base, with 13 bases sitting between them. DNA for the CDR3: TGTGCCAGCAGCTTGGAAGGCGAGTGGAAGAACACTGAAGCTTTCTTT. The encoded protein is CASSLEGEWKNTEAFF.

V is TRBV18 and J is TRBJ2-5; D is unresolved. Deletions cut 2 bases from V and 6 bases from J, with 4 bases between. Looked up from germline, CDR1 is KGHSH and CDR2 is LQKENI. The CDR3 extends over 11 amino acids. The CDR3 loop reads CASSPEKTQYF. Written as DNA, the CDR3 is TGTGCCAGCTCACCAGAAAAGACCCAGTACTTC.

The chain links TRBV5-1 to TRBJ1-4; 7 bases agree with TRBD1. Losses at the gene ends were 4 bases for V and 5 bases for J; bases not matched to a gene: 5. The CDR3 is 14 amino acids. Germline CDR1 SGHRS, CDR2 YFSETQ. The CDR3 spells CASSPGDSNEKLFF. The CDR3 coding sequence is TGCGCCAGCAGCCCGGGGGACAGCAATGAAAAACTGTTTTTT.

This chain links TRBV7-8 with TRBJ2-7, with D perhaps matching TRBD1 (6 bases). Trimming removed 5 bases at V and 3 bases at J, with 11 bases between. In germline, CDR1 is SGHVS, CDR2 FQNEAQ. This CDR3 region has 13 residues. The CDR3: CASSPQGIYEQYF. The CDR3 DNA follows: TGTGCCAGCAGCCCCCAGGGGATCTACGAGCAGTACTTC.

This chain joins TRBV5-1 and TRBJ2-3; no reliable D call. Looked up from germline, CDR1 is SGHRS and CDR2 is YFSETQ. Trimming shortened V by 4 bases and J by 2 bases, and 5 bases separated the two germline ends. This CDR3 contains 12 residues. Written as DNA, the CDR3 is TGCGCCAGCAGCCAAATCACAGATACGCAGTATTTT. Encoded protein: CASSQITDTQYF.

The chain combines TRBV3-1 (or the pseudogene TRBV3-2) with TRBJ2-4; maybe TRBD2 (5 bases). Between the trimmed V and J ends, which lost 1 base and 2 bases, there was a span of 15 bases. This CDR3 is 17 amino acids long. Germline assignment: CDR1 LGHDT and CDR2 YNNKEL (reference sequence). The CDR3 reads CASSQGGGFGTKNIQYF. CDR3 DNA: TGTGCCAGCAGCCAAGGAGGCGGCTTCGGGACCAAAAACATTCAGTACTTC.

V usage is TRBV19 and J usage is TRBJ1-5, with TRBD1 as a possible D gene (6 bases). CDR1 and CDR2 from the germline V gene are LNHDA and SQIVND (reference sequence). V was trimmed by 8 bases and J by 2 bases, leaving 16 bases between them. The CDR3 contains 15 residues. CDR3 DNA: TGTGCCAGTTGGCCGGGGGGCTCGGGCAATCAGCCCCAGCATTTT. It is translated as CASWPGGSGNQPQHF.

The chain carries TRBV14 and TRBJ2-6; no firm D call. Germline CDR1 reads SGHDN; CDR2 reads FVKESK. CDR3 size: 15 residues. V dropped 5 bases and J dropped 0 bases, with 8 bases sitting between them. Here the CDR3 DNA reads TGTGCCAGCAGCTCCCGATTCTCTGGGGCCAACGTCCTGACTTTC. The encoded protein is CASSSRFSGANVLTF.

The V call is TRBV15, the J call TRBJ1-1, with D tentatively TRBD1 (5 bases). V was shortened by 4 bases and J by 6 bases, with 15 bases between the two germline ends. The CDR3 loop spans 14 amino acids. Germline assignment: CDR1 LNHNV and CDR2 YYDKDF (reference sequence). The CDR3 nucleotides are TGTGCCACCAGCACGGTTACCCGGGGCTCTGAAGCTTTCTTT. Protein sequence: CATSTVTRGSEAFF.

The chain has TRBV5-4 and TRBJ1-5, with TRBD1 matching 7 bases. The CDR3 loop spans 12 amino acids. V shed 9 bases and J 4 bases; nucleotides not matched to a gene: 4. Per the germline V gene, CDR1 is SGHNT and CDR2 is YYREEE (reference sequence). In DNA form, the CDR3 reads TGTGCCACGGGGGACAGTAATCAGCCCCAGCATTTT. It codes for CATGDSNQPQHF.

The genes are TRBV4-1 and TRBJ2-2; no reliable D call. The CDR3 totals 14 residues. V lost 4 bases, J lost 4 bases, and 10 bases lay in between. CDR1 and CDR2 from the germline V gene are MGHRA and YSYEKL. CDR3 residues: CASSPGPSTGELFF. CDR3 nucleotides: TGCGCCAGCAGCCCAGGACCTAGCACCGGGGAGCTGTTTTTT.

The chain uses TRBV5-1 and TRBJ1-5, with a tentative D call TRBD1 (5 bases). The CDR3 loop spans 16 amino acids. Germline values: CDR1 SGHRS, CDR2 YFSETQ. Trimming removed 4 bases from V and 0 bases from J, with 14 bases in between. The DNA for the CDR3 is TGCGCCAGCAGCCCGGGCGGGGGTGATAGCAATCAGCCCCAGCATTTT. Its protein product is CASSPGGGDSNQPQHF.

The chain combines TRBV5-6 with TRBJ1-6; D is possibly TRBD1 (5 bases). This CDR3 is built from 14 residues. Looked up from germline, CDR1 is SGHDT and CDR2 is YYEEEE. V dropped 2 bases and J dropped 9 bases, with 12 bases sitting between them. CDR3 coding DNA: TGTGCCAGCAGCTTATGGGGCGGGACTTCACCCCTCCACTTT. It codes for CASSLWGGTSPLHF.

The gene calls are TRBV6-5 and TRBJ1-4, with a tentative D call TRBD1 (5 bases). The ends were cut back, 8 bases at V and 6 bases at J, with 19 bases in the middle. The CDR3 has 15 amino acids. Per the germline V gene, CDR1 is MNHEY and CDR2 is SVGAGI. DNA of the CDR3: TGTGCCAGCTATAGACAGTTCGCCCAGGATGAAAAACTGTTTTTT. This codes for CASYRQFAQDEKLFF.